This T cell receptor (beta chain) was captured by sequencing in a study of T cells expressing NK-cell markers. For the study at large: From sorted CD3+CD56+NKG2C+, CD3+CD56+NKG2C- and CD3+CD56-NKG2C+ T cells came the TCR beta repertoires. Seven HCMV-seropositive donors and one seronegative donor made up the eight sequenced donors. The study's findings and limits: Leadership of the CD3+CD56-NKG2C+ fraction also belonged to these clonotypes in a handful of donors.

As regards this clonotype: Its specificity is not known.

With UMIs, 5'RACE template switching was used to make TCR beta cDNA. TCRdb reanalyzed the 5' RACE reads and collapses them to one entry per CDR3 protein, without DNA. The ten top clones account for 7.3%, within a sample of some 410,000 distinct CDR3 sequences. The sequenced material came from blood T cells: a sorted CD56 or NKG2C T cell subset, CD4+ or CD8+ T cells, or bulk PBMC T cells (not recorded which). This TCR was sampled from a woman aged 18 to 75 in good health.

CDR3 amino acids: CASSLNPGRTGELFF. The chain is built from TRBV7-3 and TRBJ2-2; TCRdb calls TRBD1, which cannot be checked without DNA. This CDR3 contains 15 residues. In germline, CDR1 is SGHTA, CDR2 FQGTGA.